This T cell receptor beta chain derives from a study of blood T cell repertoires in COVID-19 (dated by TCRdb to about 2020). As for the study more broadly: Collaborator samples came from the United States, Italy and Spain and covered acute and convalescent phases of COVID-19. The material from the prospective study consisted of cDNA or gDNA derived from T cells, B-cell-depleted T cells, or PBMCs. Deeply sampled blood TCRbeta repertoires from subjects exposed to, actively infected with, or recovered from COVID-19 were included in the dataset. A freely available public database, intended as a resource for researchers studying the immune response to SARS-CoV-2, is where the repertoires were released. The samples were drawn from the first 160 participants of the ongoing ImmuneRACE study and from over a thousand subjects provided by 6 global collaborators. The sample metadata nearly always contained a de-identified subject ID, COVID-19 status, age in years and sex. Where HLA class I and class II types were available, the types were taken from metadata supplied by the sample provider, not from assay-based typing.

Including the terminal cysteine and phenylalanine, the CDR3 comprises 15 residues. Of all the DNA, just the CDR3 is kept, 45 bases in frame from base 1. Trimming costs V 6 bases and J 7 bases, and their ends lie 21 bases apart. As encoded in the germline V gene, CDR1 is SGHTA while CDR2 is FQGTGA. Study-wide findings and limitations: The amount of clinical and demographic metadata varied by source and participant and was provided uncurated.

Whole blood was collected in K2EDTA tubes by collaborating institutions according to the institutions' own protocols. For TCRbeta analysis, collaborators shipped samples in one of three forms: frozen whole blood, isolated PBMCs, or DNA extracted from either of those sample types. As for this clone: It has no known antigen specificity. Qualities for individual bases were not recorded, and no much larger clone is one base off.

The immunoSEQ Assay, a bias-controlled multiplex PCR, was used to amplify TCRbeta CDR3 regions from genomic DNA. Per the original workflow: Nucleated cell counts per sample were estimated from amplification of reference gene primers within the assay. To quantify the absolute abundance of each unique TCRbeta CDR3 rearrangement, sequence reads were collapsed and filtered. For each sample, productive Simpson clonality was calculated as the square root of Simpson's diversity index across productive rearrangements. TCRdb limited this immuneACCESS table to in-frame rearrangements with V and J called. A share of clones is missing; checked studies link under half to unresolved V genes, and the rest is unexplained. For V, J and clone size, that table is used; D and trimming come from the DNA. The sample contains roughly 150,000 clones, about four fifths of them found a single time. 11% of the sample belongs to the ten largest clones.

The clonotype was recovered from a man in his fifties or sixties with active or convalescent COVID-19. The chain is made from TRBV7-3 and TRBJ2-5; the D gene is perhaps TRBD1, on 5 matching bases. Specimen: peripheral blood. The sequenced DNA: TGTGCCAGCAGTCCCTTTTCGGACACCCCGGGGACCCAGTACTTC. Translated, this is CASSPFSDTPGTQYF.